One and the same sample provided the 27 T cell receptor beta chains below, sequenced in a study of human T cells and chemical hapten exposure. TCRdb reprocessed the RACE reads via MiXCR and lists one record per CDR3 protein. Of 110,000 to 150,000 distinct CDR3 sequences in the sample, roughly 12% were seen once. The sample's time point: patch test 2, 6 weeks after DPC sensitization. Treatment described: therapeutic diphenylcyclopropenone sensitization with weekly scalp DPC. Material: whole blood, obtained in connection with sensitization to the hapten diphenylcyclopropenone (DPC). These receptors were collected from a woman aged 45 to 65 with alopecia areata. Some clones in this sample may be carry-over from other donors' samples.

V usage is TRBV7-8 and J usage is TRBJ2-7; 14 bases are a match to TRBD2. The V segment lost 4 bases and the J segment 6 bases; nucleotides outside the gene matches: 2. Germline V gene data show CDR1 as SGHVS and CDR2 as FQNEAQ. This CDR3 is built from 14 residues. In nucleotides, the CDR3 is TGTGCCAGCAGCTCGGGACTAGCGGGAGTCGAGCAGTACTTC. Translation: CASSSGLAGVEQYF.

The CDR3 nucleotides are TGTGCCAGTAGTCGGGATTTCGGGTACAATGAGCAGTTCTTC. Translated: CASSRDFGYNEQFF. V is TRBV19 and J is TRBJ2-1; possibly TRBD2 for D (5 bases). Germline values: CDR1 LNHDA, CDR2 SQIVND (reference sequence). V was clipped by 5 bases and J by 4 bases, with 12 bases between them. CDR3 length equals 14 residues. Filled out from reference TRBV19 and TRBJ2-1, the complete variable domain reads DGGITQSPKYLFRKEGQNVTLSCEQNLNHDAMYWYRQDPGQGLRLIYYSQIVNDFQKGDIAEGYSVSREKKESFPLTVTSAQKNPTAFYLCASSRDFGYNEQFFGPGTRLTVL.

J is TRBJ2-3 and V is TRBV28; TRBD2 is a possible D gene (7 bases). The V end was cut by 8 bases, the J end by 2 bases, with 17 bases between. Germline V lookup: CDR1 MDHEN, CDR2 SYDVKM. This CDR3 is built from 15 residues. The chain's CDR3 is CASSDWGGLTDTQYF. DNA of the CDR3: TGTGCCAGCTCGGACTGGGGGGGCCTCACAGATACGCAGTATTTT.

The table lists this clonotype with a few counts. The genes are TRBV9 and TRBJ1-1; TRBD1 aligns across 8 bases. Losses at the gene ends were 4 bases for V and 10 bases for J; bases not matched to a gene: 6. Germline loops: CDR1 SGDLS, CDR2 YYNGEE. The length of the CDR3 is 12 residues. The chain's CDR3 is CASSSSGGPAFF. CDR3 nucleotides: TGTGCCAGCAGCTCCTCAGGGGGCCCAGCTTTCTTT.

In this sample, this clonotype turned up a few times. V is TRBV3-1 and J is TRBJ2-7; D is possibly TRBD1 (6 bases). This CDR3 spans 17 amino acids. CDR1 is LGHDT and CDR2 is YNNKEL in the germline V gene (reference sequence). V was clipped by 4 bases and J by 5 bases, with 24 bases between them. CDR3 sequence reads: CASSLLDGWGRRNEQYF. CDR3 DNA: TGTGCCAGCAGCCTCTTAGACGGGTGGGGGCGCCGCAACGAGCAGTACTTC.

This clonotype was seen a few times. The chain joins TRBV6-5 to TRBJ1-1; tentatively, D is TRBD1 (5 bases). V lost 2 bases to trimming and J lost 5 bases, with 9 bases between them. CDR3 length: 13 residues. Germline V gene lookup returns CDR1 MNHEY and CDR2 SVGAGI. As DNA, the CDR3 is TGTGCCAGCAGTTACGACAGAATTACTGAAGCTTTCTTT. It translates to CASSYDRITEAFF.

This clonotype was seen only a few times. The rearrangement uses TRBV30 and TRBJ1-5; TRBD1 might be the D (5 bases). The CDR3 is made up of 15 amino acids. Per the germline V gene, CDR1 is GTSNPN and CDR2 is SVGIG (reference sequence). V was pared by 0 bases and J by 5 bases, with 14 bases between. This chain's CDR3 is CAWSVDPGKHQPQHF. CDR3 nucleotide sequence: TGTGCCTGGAGTGTAGACCCAGGGAAGCATCAGCCCCAGCATTTT.

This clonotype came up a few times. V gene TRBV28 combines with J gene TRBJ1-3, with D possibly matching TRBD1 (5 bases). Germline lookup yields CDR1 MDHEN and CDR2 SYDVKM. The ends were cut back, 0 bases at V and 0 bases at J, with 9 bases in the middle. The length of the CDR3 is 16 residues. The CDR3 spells CASSLWAGSSGNTIYF. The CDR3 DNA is TGTGCCAGCAGTTTATGGGCAGGGAGCTCTGGAAACACCATATATTTT.

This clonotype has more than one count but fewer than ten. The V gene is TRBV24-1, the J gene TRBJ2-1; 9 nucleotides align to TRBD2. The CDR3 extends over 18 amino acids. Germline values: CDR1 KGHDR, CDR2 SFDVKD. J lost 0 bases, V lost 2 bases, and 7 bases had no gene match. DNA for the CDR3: TGTGCCACCAGTGATTCGCTGATTAGCGGGAGCTCCTACAATGAGCAGTTCTTC. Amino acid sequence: CATSDSLISGSSYNEQFF.

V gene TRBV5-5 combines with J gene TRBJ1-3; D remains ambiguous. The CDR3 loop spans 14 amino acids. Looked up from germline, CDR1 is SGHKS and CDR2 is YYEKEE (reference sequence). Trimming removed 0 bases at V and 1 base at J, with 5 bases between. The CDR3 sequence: CASSLGVSGNTIYF. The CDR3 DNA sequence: TGTGCCAGCAGCTTGGGAGTTTCTGGAAACACCATATATTTT.

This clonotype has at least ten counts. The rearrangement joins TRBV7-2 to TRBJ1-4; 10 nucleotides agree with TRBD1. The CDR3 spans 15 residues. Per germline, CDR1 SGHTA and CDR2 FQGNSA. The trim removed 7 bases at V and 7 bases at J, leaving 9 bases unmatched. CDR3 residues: CASTPAGTGVEKLFF. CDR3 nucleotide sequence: TGTGCCAGCACCCCTGCCGGGACAGGGGTTGAAAAACTGTTTTTT.

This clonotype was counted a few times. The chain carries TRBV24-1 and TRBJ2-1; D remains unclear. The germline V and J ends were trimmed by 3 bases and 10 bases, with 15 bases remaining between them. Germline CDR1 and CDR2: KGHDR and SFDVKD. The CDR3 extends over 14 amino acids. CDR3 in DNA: TGTGCCACCAGTGATCCAGCTATGTCTCGGGAGCAGTTCTTC. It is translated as CATSDPAMSREQFF.

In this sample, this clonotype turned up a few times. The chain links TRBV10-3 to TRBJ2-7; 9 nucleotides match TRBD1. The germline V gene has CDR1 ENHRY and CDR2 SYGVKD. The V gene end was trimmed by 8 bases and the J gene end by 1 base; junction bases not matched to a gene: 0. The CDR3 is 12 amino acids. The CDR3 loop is CAIGTGSYEQYF. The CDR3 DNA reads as TGTGCCATCGGGACAGGGTCCTACGAGCAGTACTTC.

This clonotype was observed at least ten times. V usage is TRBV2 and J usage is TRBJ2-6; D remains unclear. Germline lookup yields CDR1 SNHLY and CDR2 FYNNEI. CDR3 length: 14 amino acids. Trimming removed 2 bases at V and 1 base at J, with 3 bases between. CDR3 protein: CASSEYSGANVLTF. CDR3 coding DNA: TGTGCCAGCAGTGAATATTCTGGGGCCAACGTCCTGACTTTC.

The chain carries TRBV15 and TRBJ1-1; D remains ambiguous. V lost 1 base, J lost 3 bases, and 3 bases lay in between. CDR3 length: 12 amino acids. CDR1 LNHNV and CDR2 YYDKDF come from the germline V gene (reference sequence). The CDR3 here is CATSRVYTEAFF. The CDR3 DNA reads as TGTGCCACCAGCAGAGTCTACACTGAAGCTTTCTTT.

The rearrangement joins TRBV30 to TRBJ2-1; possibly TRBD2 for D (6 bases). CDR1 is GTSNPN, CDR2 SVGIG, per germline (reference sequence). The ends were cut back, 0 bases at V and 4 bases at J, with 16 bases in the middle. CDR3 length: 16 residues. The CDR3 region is CAWSVEGNFFYNEQFF. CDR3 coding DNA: TGTGCCTGGAGTGTGGAGGGGAACTTTTTTTACAATGAGCAGTTCTTC.

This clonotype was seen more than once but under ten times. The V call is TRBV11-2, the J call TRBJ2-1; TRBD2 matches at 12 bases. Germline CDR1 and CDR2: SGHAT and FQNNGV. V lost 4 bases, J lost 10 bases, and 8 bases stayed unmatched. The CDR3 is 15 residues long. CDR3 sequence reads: CASSSPGLAGTEQFF. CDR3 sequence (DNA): TGTGCCAGCAGCTCTCCGGGACTAGCGGGTACCGAGCAGTTCTTC.

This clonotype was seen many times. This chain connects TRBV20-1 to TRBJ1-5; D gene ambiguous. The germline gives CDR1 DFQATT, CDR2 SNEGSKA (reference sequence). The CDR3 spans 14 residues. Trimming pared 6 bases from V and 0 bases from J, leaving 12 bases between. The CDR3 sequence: CSAMEDNSNQPQHF. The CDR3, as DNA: TGCAGTGCGATGGAAGATAATAGCAATCAGCCCCAGCATTTT.

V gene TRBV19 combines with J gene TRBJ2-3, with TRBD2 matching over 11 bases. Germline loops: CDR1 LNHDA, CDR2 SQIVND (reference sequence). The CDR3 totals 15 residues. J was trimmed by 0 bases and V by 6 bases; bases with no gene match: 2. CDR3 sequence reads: CASRRTSGSTDTQYF. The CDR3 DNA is TGTGCCAGTAGGCGGACTAGCGGGAGCACAGATACGCAGTATTTT.

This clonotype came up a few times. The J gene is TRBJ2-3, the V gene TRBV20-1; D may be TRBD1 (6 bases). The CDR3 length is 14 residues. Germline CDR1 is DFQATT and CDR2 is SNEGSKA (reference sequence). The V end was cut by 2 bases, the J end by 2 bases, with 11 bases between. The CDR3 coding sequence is TGCAGTGCTAGACCTTCAGGGGCCACAGATACGCAGTATTTT. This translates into CSARPSGATDTQYF.

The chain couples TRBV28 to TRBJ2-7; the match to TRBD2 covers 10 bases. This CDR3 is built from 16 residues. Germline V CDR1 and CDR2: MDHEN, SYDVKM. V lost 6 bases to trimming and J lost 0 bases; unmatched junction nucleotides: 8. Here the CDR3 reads CASSPSLAGGSYEQYF. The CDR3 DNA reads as TGTGCCAGCAGCCCCTCCTTAGCGGGAGGCTCCTACGAGCAGTACTTC.

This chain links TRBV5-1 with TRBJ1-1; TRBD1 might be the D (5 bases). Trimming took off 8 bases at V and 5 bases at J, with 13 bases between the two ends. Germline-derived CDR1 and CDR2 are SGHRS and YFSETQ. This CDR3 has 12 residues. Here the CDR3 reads CASRQGVTEAFF. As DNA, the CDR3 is TGCGCCAGTAGGCAGGGAGTGACTGAAGCTTTCTTT.

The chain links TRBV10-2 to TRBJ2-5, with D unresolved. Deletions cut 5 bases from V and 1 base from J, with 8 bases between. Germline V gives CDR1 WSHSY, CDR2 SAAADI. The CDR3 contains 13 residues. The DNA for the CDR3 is TGCGCCAGCAGTCAACACTCCCAAGAGACCCAGTACTTC. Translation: CASSQHSQETQYF.

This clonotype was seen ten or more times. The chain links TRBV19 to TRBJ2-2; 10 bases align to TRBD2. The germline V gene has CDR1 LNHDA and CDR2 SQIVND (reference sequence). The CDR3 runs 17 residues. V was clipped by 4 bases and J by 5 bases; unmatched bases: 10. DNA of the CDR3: TGTGCCAGTAGTAGTGGACTAGCGGTCCGGGGGACCGGGGAGCTGTTTTTT. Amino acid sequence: CASSSGLAVRGTGELFF. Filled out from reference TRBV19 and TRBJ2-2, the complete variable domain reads DGGITQSPKYLFRKEGQNVTLSCEQNLNHDAMYWYRQDPGQGLRLIYYSQIVNDFQKGDIAEGYSVSREKKESFPLTVTSAQKNPTAFYLCASSSGLAVRGTGELFFGEGSRLTVL.

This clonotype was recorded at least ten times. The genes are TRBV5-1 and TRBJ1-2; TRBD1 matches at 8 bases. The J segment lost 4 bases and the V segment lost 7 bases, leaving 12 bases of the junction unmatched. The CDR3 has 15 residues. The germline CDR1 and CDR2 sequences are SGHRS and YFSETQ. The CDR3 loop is CASRWADRAFYGYTF. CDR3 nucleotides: TGCGCCAGCCGCTGGGCGGACAGGGCTTTCTATGGCTACACCTTC.

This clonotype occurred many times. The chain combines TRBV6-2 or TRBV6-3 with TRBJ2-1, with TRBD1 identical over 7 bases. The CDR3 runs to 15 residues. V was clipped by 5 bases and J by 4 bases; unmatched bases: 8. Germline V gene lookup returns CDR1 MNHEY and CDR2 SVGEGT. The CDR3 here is CASSPGGEGYNEQFF. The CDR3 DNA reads TGTGCCAGCAGTCCAGGGGGAGAGGGTTACAATGAGCAGTTCTTC.

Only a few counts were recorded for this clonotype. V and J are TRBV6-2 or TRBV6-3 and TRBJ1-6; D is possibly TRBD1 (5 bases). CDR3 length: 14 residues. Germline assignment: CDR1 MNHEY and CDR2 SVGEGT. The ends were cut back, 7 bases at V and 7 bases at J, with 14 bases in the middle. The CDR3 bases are TGTGCCAGCACCAAGGGACGGATAAATTCACCCCTCCACTTT. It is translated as CASTKGRINSPLHF.